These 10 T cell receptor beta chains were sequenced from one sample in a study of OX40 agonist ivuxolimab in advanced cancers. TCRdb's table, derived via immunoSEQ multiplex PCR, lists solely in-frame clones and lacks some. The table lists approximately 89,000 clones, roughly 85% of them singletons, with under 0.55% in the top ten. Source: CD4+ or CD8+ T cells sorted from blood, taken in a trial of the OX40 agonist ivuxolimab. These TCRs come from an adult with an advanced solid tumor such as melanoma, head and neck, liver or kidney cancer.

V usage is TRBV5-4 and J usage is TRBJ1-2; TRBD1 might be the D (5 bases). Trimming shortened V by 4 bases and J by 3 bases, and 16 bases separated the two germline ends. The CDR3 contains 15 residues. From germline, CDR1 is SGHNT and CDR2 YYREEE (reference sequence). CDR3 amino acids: CASSPGGGMDYGYTF. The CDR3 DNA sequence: TGTGCCAGCAGCCCGGGGGGGGGAATGGACTATGGCTACACCTTC.

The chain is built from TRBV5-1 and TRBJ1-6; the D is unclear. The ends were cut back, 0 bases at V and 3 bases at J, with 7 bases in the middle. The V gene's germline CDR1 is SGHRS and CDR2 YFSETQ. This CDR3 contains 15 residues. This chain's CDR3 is CASSLDASYNSPLHF. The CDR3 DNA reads TGCGCCAGCAGCTTGGATGCTAGCTATAATTCACCCCTCCACTTT. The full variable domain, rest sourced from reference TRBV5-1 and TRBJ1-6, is KAGVTQTPRYLIKTRGQQVTLSCSPISGHRSVSWYQQTPGQGLQFLFEYFSETQRNKGNFPGRFSGRQFSNSRSEMNVSTLELGDSALYLCASSLDASYNSPLHFGNGTRLTVT.

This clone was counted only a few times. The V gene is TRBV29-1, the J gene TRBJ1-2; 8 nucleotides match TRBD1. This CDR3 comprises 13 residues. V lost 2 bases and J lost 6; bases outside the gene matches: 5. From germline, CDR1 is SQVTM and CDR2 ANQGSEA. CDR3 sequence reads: CSVEYYRGNGYTF. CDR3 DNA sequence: TGCAGCGTTGAATACTACAGGGGGAATGGCTACACCTTC.

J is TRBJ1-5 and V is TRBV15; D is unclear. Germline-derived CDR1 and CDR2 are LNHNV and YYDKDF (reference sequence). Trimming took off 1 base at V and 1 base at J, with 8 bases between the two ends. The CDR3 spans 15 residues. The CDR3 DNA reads TGTGCCACCAGCAGAGCGGGGTACAGCAATCAGCCCCAGCATTTT. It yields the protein CATSRAGYSNQPQHF.

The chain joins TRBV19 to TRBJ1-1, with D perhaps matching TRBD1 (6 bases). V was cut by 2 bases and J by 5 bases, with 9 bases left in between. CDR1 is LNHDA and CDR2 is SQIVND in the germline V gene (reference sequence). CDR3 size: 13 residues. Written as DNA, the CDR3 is TGTGCCAGTAGTATAAGGGGGGAGACTGAAGCTTTCTTT. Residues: CASSIRGETEAFF.

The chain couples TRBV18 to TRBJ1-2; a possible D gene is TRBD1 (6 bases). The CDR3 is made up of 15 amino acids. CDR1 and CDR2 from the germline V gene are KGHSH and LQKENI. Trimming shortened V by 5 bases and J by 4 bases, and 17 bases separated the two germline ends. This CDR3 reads CASSSTLGDTYGYTF. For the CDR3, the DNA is TGTGCCAGCTCATCGACCCTGGGGGACACCTATGGCTACACCTTC.

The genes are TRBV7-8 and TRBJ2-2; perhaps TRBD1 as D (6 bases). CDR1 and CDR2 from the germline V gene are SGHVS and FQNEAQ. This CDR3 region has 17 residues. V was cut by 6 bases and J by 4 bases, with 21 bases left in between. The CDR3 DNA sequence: TGTGCCAGCAGATCCTCTTGGGGGCTGGCGAGCACCGGGGAGCTGTTTTTT. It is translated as CASRSSWGLASTGELFF.

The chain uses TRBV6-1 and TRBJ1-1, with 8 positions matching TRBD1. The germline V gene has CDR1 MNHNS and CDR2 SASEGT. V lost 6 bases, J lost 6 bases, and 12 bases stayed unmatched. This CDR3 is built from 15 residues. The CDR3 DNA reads TGTGCCAGCAGGCCTGTACAGGGGGTATTCGCTGAAGCTTTCTTT. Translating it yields CASRPVQGVFAEAFF.

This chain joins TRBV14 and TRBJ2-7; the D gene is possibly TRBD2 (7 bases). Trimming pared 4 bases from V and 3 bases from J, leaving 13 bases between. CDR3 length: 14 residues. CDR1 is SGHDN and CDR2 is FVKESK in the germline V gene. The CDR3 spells CASSPEGGNYEQYF. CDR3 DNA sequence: TGTGCCAGCAGCCCGGAGGGGGGGAACTACGAGCAGTACTTC.

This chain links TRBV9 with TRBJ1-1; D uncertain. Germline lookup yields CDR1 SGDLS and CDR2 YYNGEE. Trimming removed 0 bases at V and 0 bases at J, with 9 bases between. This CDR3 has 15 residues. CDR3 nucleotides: TGTGCCAGCAGCGTAGACCCTCAGGTGAACACTGAAGCTTTCTTT. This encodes CASSVDPQVNTEAFF.